This TCR beta chain was observed in a study of blood T cell repertoires in COVID-19 (dated by TCRdb to 2019 to 2021). Notes on the research overall: Samples covering the acute and convalescent phases of COVID-19 were provided by collaborators in the United States, Italy and Spain. The prospective study material was composed of cDNA or gDNA derived from T cells, B-cell-depleted T cells, or PBMCs. Deeply sampled blood TCRbeta repertoires from subjects exposed to, actively infected with, or recovered from COVID-19 were included in the dataset. The repertoires were made available in a free public database intended to serve as a resource for research on the immune response to SARS-CoV-2. The samples were drawn from two sources: the first 160 participants of the ongoing ImmuneRACE study, and over 1,000 subjects contributed by 6 global collaborators. Nearly every sample came with metadata listing a de-identified subject ID, COVID-19 status, age in years and sex. Where available, HLA class I and class II types were taken from metadata supplied by the sample provider and were not determined by assay-based typing.

The collaborating institutions used their own protocols to collect whole blood in K2EDTA tubes. For TCRbeta analysis, collaborators shipped samples as frozen whole blood, isolated PBMCs, or DNA extracted from either of those sample types. Comments on this clone: The antigen it recognizes is unknown. Base quality data are lacking; no much larger clone is found one base away.

Results the study describes overall, beyond this receptor: Clinical and demographic metadata were provided uncurated, with the amount varying by source and participant.

According to the germline V gene (reference sequence), CDR1 reads MNHEY and CDR2 reads SMNVEV. Reading from cysteine to phenylalanine, the CDR3 counts 15 amino acids. Only the CDR3 DNA stays, 45 bases, in frame from base 1. Germline trimming amounts to 6 bases on V and 5 bases on J, with 8 as the count of junction bases outside the gene matches. TCRbeta CDR3 regions were amplified from genomic DNA by means of the immunoSEQ Assay, a bias-controlled multiplex PCR. On the study's bioinformatics: Within the assay, amplification of reference gene primers was used to estimate how many nucleated cells each sample contained. To quantify the absolute abundance of each unique TCRbeta CDR3 rearrangement, sequence reads were collapsed and filtered. For each sample, productive Simpson clonality was calculated by taking the square root of Simpson's diversity index across productive rearrangements. TCRdb took this table from immuneACCESS and kept in-frame rearrangements with V and J called. Such tables lack part of the clones; where checked against another copy, unresolved V genes explain under half of the gap, and the rest is unexplained. V and J calls and clone size are those listed in that table; D and trimming were worked out from the DNA. In all, the sample holds roughly 100,000 clones, and approximately 79% of those were seen once. The ten largest clones add up to about 16% of the sample.

Sequenced sample: peripheral blood. This TCR came from a woman aged 80 or over with active or convalescent COVID-19. Recombination connected TRBV27 to TRBJ2-2, and 8 bases in between align with TRBD1. The nucleotide sequence reads as follows: TGTGCCAGCAGCCTCAGGGGGCGAGATACCGGGGAGCTGTTTTTT. The translation is CASSLRGRDTGELFF.